Sequencing of this TCR beta chain was carried out in a study of cytomegalovirus exposure and HLA in healthy donors (TCRdb year 2017). At the level of the whole study: According to an earlier analysis of 550 to 750 of the donors, 150 million to 200 million T cells yielded some 120 million unique TCR beta sequences and less than 300 Gb of sequence data. Roughly 300 gigabases of sequencing data and around 80 million unique TCR sequences made up an early release that covered some 640 HLA-typed donors. The genetic ancestry cluster associated with self-reported Caucasian donors included approximately 85% of the approximately 430 genotyped donors. The study aimed to test whether cataloging public T cell receptors could reveal signatures of past pathogen exposure. The T cell repertoires of several hundred subjects were profiled by immunosequencing and related to cytomegalovirus serostatus. Along with the approximately 650-subject first cohort, a separate validation cohort of more than 90 different subjects was used. To predict cytomegalovirus infection status, the study combined high-throughput TCR immunosequencing, statistical association of individual TCRs with disease status, and machine learning. In a later analysis, previously published TCR beta repertoires from 500 to 750 donors were re-analyzed and high-resolution HLA genotyping was added so that TCR occurrence patterns could be studied. In the later analysis, no new phenotypic data were used to find candidate immune exposures; instead, reliance was placed on TCR beta sequences and their occurrence across donors. To decide whether each TCR beta V gene segment behaved as functional or pseudogenic, an earlier analysis of some 600 of the donors relied on high-throughput TCR beta sequencing. Donor age, sex, ethnicity and CMV serostatus were collected together with the repertoire data. A later genetic analysis took genome-wide SNP genotypes for about three fifths of the 666 donors and used that subset as a discovery cohort. All discovery cohort repertoires had been generated on a single sequencing platform. Class I and class II HLA loci were covered by the typing at four-digit resolution. The number of typed donors differed by locus: about 620-640 for A, B, C, DRB1 and DQB1; roughly 510 for DQA1; about 600 for DPA1; and roughly 470 for DPB1. About 5 DR-DQ haplotypes were handled as single units for association and clustering, since linkage in the cohort was strong. On average, around 240,000 unique TCR beta nucleotide sequences were sequenced per donor among 398 genotyped donors of the cohort, with roughly 19% of those sequences being non-productive.

Library preparation employed the immunoSEQ multiplex PCR assay. For the multiplex PCR, a mixture combining 60 forward primers for TCR Vbeta segments and 13 reverse primers for TCR Jbeta segments was used. Amplification of the CDR3 region of rearranged TCR beta genes was performed with a multiplex PCR assay on genomic DNA. On the Illumina HiSeq System, the amplified TCR beta libraries were sequenced as 87-base-pair reads. Per the authors' processing: A later analysis counted about 82 million unique TCR beta chains across the 500 to 850 repertoires, and some 11 million of these chains were shared by at least two donors. To remove PCR and sequencing errors, raw reads were error-corrected and collapsed into unique sequences using a nearest-neighbor algorithm that merged closely related sequences. V, D and J gene segments were assigned by aligning CDR3 sequences to IMGT reference sequences. Each retained sequence needed at least a six-nucleotide match to both a V gene segment and a J gene segment. Rearrangements were classified as productive when the CDR3 lacked stop codons and remained in frame with V and J, and all other rearrangements were classified as non-productive. Following IMGT convention, CDR3 was defined as the stretch from the second conserved V-encoded cysteine up to the conserved J-encoded phenylalanine. In an earlier analysis of around 600 of the donors, sequences lacking an unambiguous match to a single V gene segment were excluded. An earlier analysis of 500 to 700 of the donors classified V segments as functional when productive rearrangements were above 56.7% and as segregating when the standard deviation between donors was above 5%. To diagnose cytomegalovirus status from the catalog of TCR beta chain sequences, a statistical classification framework was built. A later analysis assigned V and J genes by comparing TCR nucleotide sequences with IMGT/GENE-DB human TR gene sequences. Using the TCRdist pipeline, a later analysis assigned CDR3 sequences along with most-parsimonious VDJ recombination scenarios. A later analysis defined each TCR beta chain by its CDR3 amino acid sequence plus V-gene family, and excluded reads lacking a unique V-gene family. A later analysis removed 500 to 650 highly shared, low-generation-probability nucleotide sequences to deal with suspected cross-contamination and a sequencing artifact. In a later analysis, a clonal expansion index for each public chain was calculated from normalized within-repertoire ranks of inferred template counts. A later analysis computed generation probabilities with a VDJ recombination model fitted to out-of-frame rearrangements, and checked the results against IGoR. In a later analysis, TCR-TCR, TCR-HLA and TCR-CMV co-occurrence was scored with hypergeometric tests, and a repertoire-size bias correction was applied to TCR pairs. False discovery rates were estimated in a later analysis by permuting HLA or CMV assignments 20 times. In a later analysis, co-occurring TCRs were grouped using DBSCAN, with TCRdist sequence similarity added in when clustering inside HLA-allele-positive subsets. Repertoires with fewer than 30,000 or more than 120,000 public chains, plus five repertoires with anomalous nucleotide sharing, were excluded from co-occurrence clustering. The table was pulled from immuneACCESS by TCRdb, which kept in-frame rearrangements only. Such tables lose some clones; where checked, under half of the loss comes from unresolved V genes, and the rest has no known cause. That table furnishes V, J and clone size, whereas the DNA furnished D and trimming. The sample table contains fewer than 200,000 clones; only one count was recorded for about 82% of them. 0.7% to 0.8% of the sample is in the top ten clones.

The CDR3 spans 11 residues, from the cysteine through the phenylalanine. The entry retains the CDR3 DNA only, 33 bases that are in frame from base 1. The germline V gene (reference sequence) yields GTSNPN for CDR1 and SVGIG for CDR2. Trimming costs V 1 base and J 10 bases, and their ends lie 10 bases apart. To note about this clone: Which antigen it targets is not known. The sample holds no much larger clone one base away, and base qualities are not on file.

The cohort comprised approximately 700 healthy bone marrow donors. At the time of sampling, all cohort members were nominally healthy, though unrecorded immune exposures were likely present. The donor was CMV seronegative and belonged to the group of roughly 330 seronegative cohort members. Every donor gave a peripheral blood sample, and the peripheral blood mononuclear cells from that sample were used for TCR beta sequencing. The Qiagen DNeasy Blood Extraction Kit was used to extract genomic DNA from the blood cell samples. Study-level results and caveats: The earlier analysis of fewer than 750 of the donors excluded 15 to 20 rarely observed V segments, including chromosome 9 orphons, because counts were too low. Because HLA typing was unavailable for some donors at each locus, only the typed subset was used in association tests. Some IMGT-functional V segments, including TRBV6-2 and TRBV6-3, could not be distinguished by the 87-base-pair reads and were therefore excluded. A later analysis found that HLA-associated TCR beta chains were more clonally expanded and had lower generation probabilities than equally common non-associated chains. In a later analysis, the rate of TCR association differed among HLA loci, with DRB1 alleles having the most associated TCRs and HLA-C alleles having the fewest. The authors suggested that the approach could potentially be extended to other disease states and immunological phenotypes. In an earlier analysis of around 600 of the donors, most TCR beta V segments were observed in productive rearrangements about 87% or about 30% of the time, broadly matching IMGT annotations. The classifier was reported to diagnose cytomegalovirus status with high specificity and sensitivity in both the original and validation cohorts. At a false discovery rate of 0.05, a later analysis linked roughly 17,000 TCR beta sequences to specific HLA alleles. Presence/absence analyses assumed roughly uniform sequencing depth across donors, an assumption that may not hold. A later genetic analysis associated a missense DCLRE1C variant with V-gene and J-gene trimming of TCR beta chains, and an independent cohort replicated the association. While some public TCRs were present in many individuals, most TCR sequences turned up only very rarely across donors. In vitro tests confirmed that a few of the cytomegalovirus-associated TCR beta chains recognize cytomegalovirus antigens. Correlated functional status among segregating V segments might reflect linkage disequilibrium, but an unknown experimental factor could not be ruled out. A later genetic analysis reported fewer N-insertions in productive TCRs among donors in an Asian-associated ancestry cluster than the approximately 700-donor mean. A cluster of highly shared sequence variants was judged likely to represent a technical artifact of the sequencing pipeline. According to a later analysis, most CMV-associated TCR beta chains appeared to be HLA-restricted, and the HLA associations seemed to be driven largely by CMV exposure. A later analysis reported that several top co-occurrence clusters appeared linked to parvovirus B19, influenza, CMV and Epstein-Barr virus. When HLA alleles, especially DR and DQ, strongly co-occurred, attributing TCR associations to individual alleles was difficult. The cohort was sequenced for TCR beta chains only, and without alpha or paired-chain data the features that could be detected were limited. A total of some 180 TCR beta chains were listed by the study as associated with cytomegalovirus. A further reported finding was that TCR beta sequences accurately predicted the HLA-A and HLA-B alleles for most subjects in the first cohort. For the cohort, immune exposure information was limited to CMV serostatus.

Sequencing was performed on PBMCs. This receptor chain uses TRBV30 and TRBJ1-1, with the D gene uncertain. The TCR originated in a female donor in good health and CMV-seronegative. The DNA is as follows: TGTGCCTGGAGTGCAGCTCCTAGAGCTTTCTTT. Its translation reads: CAWSAAPRAFF.